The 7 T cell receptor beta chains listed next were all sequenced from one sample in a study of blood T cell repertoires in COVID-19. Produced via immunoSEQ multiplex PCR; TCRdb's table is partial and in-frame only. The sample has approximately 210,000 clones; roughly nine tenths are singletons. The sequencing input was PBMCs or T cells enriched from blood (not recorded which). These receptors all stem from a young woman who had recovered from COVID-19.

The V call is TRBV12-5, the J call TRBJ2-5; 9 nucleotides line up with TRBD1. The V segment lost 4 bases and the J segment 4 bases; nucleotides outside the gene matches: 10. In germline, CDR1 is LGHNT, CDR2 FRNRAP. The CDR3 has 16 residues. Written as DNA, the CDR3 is TGTGCTAGTGGTTCCGGCCCACAGGGGGCCGGAGAGACCCAGTACTTC. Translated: CASGSGPQGAGETQYF.

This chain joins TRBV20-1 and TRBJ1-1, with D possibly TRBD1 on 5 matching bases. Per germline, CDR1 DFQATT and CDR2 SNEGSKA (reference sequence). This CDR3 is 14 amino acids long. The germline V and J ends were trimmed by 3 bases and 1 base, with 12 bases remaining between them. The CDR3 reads CSASSGFRNTEAFF. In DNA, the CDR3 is TGCAGTGCTAGTTCAGGGTTTCGGAACACTGAAGCTTTCTTT.

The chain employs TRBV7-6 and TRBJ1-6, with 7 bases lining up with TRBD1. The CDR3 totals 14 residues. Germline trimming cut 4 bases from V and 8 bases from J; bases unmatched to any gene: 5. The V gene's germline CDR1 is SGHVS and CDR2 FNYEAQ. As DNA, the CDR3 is TGTGCCAGCAGCTCGACAGGGTGGGATTCACCCCTCCACTTT. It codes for CASSSTGWDSPLHF. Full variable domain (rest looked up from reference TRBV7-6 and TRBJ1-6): GAGVSQSPRYKVTKRGQDVALRCDPISGHVSLYWYRQALGQGPEFLTYFNYEAQQDKSGLPNDRFSAERPEGSISTLTIQRTEQRDSAMYRCASSSTGWDSPLHFGNGTRLTVT.

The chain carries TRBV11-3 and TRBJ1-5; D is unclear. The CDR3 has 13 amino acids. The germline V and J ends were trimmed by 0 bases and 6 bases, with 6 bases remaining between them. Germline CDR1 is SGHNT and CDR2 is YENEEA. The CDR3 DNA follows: TGTGCCAGCAGCTTAGATAACGGTCAGCCCCAGCATTTT. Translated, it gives CASSLDNGQPQHF.

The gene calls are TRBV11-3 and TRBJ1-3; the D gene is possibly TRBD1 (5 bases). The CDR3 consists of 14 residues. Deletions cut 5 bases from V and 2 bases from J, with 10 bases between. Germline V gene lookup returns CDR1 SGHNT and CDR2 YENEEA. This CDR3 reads CASSPGGTGNTIYF. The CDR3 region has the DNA TGTGCCAGCAGCCCGGGGGGGACTGGAAACACCATATATTTT.

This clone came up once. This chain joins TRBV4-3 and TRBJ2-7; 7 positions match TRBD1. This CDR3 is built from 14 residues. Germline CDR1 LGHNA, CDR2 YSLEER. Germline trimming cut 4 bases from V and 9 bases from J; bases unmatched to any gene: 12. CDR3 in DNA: TGCGCCAGCAGCCGAGGGGGCCCCGCAGGGGCGCAGTACTTC. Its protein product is CASSRGGPAGAQYF.

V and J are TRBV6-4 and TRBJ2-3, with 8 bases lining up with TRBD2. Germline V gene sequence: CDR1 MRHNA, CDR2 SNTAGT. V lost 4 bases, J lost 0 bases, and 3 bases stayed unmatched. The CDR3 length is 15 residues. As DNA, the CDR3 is TGTGCCAGCAGTGGTGTAGCGGGGAGCACAGATACGCAGTATTTT. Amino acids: CASSGVAGSTDTQYF.